This T cell receptor (beta chain) was identified in a study of identical twins. CDR1 is GTSNPN, CDR2 SVGIG, per germline (reference sequence). The CDR3 is 17 residues long. J gave up 5 bases and V 0 bases, and 6 bases lay outside the gene matches. A single record per CDR3 protein comes from TCRdb applying MiXCR to the 5' RACE reads. The sample includes 1.5 million to 2 million distinct CDR3 sequences, about 31% of them seen just once. The study's findings and limits: In zero-insertion analyses, partial confounding could arise from invariant MAIT and iNKT cells.

Remarks on this clonotype: Its antigen is unidentified.

The chain links TRBV30 to TRBJ2-5; 16 positions agree with TRBD2. Sequenced sample: cord blood. The clonotype originates from a newborn girl in good health. CDR3 sequence (DNA): TGTGCCTGGAGTGTACTCGGGACTAGCGGGGGGGCGGAGACCCAGTACTTC. Protein product: CAWSVLGTSGGAETQYF.